Sequencing of this T cell receptor beta chain was carried out in a study of spatial heterogeneity in lung cancer. In the study overall: Alpha-chain sequences were consistently detected in smaller numbers than beta-chain sequences.

Study-level findings and limits: Ubiquitous expanded tumor TCRs showed up in blood more at resection than follow-up.

At least ten counts were recorded for this clonotype. Antigen: not known. This beta chain is a stray read from a library made for alpha chains; its abundance is not meaningful. As to time point: sample taken at primary tumor resection. Extraction of whole RNA from tumor, nontumor lung or frozen PBMC preceded unsorted sequencing. Samples were obtained from approximately 76 donors, all untreated early-stage non-small cell lung cancer patients. J gave up 4 bases and V 0 bases, and 6 bases lay outside the gene matches. In germline, CDR1 is MGHRA, CDR2 YSYEKL. There are 17 residues in the CDR3. TCRdb re-derived calls from the 5' RACE reads in MiXCR, one entry per CDR3 protein. Of some 7,000 distinct CDR3 sequences in the sample, roughly 7% were seen once.

The chain recombines TRBV4-1 with TRBJ2-5; 12 nucleotides agree with TRBD2. Sequenced material: PBMCs, taken at surgery. This TCR was sampled from a male donor with early-stage non-small cell lung cancer. CDR3 DNA: TGCGCCAGCAGCCAAGATGTGGCTAGCGGGGGGGGAGAGACCCAGTACTTC. Its protein is CASSQDVASGGGETQYF.